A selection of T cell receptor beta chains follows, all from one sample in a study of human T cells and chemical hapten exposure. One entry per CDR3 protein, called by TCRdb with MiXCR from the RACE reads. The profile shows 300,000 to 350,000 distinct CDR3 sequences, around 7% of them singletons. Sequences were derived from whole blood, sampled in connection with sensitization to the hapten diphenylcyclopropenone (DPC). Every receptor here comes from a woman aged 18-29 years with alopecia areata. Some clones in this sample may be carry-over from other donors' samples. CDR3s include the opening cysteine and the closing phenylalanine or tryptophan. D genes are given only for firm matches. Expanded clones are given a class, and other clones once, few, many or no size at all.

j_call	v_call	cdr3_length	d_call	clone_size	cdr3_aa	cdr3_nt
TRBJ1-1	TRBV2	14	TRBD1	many	CASSPDRGRTEAFF	TGTGCCAGCAGTCCCGACAGGGGCAGGACTGAAGCTTTCTTT
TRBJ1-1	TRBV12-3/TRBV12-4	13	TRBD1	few	CASRDRDNTEAFF	TGTGCCAGCAGGGACAGGGATAACACTGAAGCTTTCTTT
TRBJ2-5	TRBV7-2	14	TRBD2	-	CASRLGLATETQYF	TGTGCCAGCAGATTGGGACTAGCGACAGAGACCCAGTACTTC
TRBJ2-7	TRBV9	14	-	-	CASSVGASAYEQYF	TGTGCCAGCAGCGTAGGTGCTAGCGCCTACGAGCAGTACTTC
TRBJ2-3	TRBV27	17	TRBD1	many	CASSLSWTGIFTDTQYF	TGTGCCAGCAGCCTAAGTTGGACAGGGATCTTCACAGATACGCAGTATTTT
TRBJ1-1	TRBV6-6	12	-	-	CASSPIYSEAFF	TGTGCCAGCAGTCCCATTTACAGTGAAGCTTTCTTT
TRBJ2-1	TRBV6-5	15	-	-	CASSLGPPIPNEQFF	TGTGCCAGCAGCCTAGGACCACCCATACCCAATGAGCAGTTCTTC
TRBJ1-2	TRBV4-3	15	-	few	CASSQDRQANYGYTF	TGCGCCAGCAGCCAAGATCGACAGGCTAACTATGGCTACACCTTC
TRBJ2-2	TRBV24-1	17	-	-	CATSDLPRGGTTGELFF	TGTGCCACCAGTGATTTGCCCAGGGGAGGAACCACCGGGGAGCTGTTTTTT
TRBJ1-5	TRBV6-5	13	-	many	CASSPGYNQPQHF	TGTGCCAGCAGCCCAGGGTACAATCAGCCCCAGCATTTT
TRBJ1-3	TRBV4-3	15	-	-	CASSQVDSSGNTIYF	TGCGCCAGCAGCCAAGTCGACAGCTCTGGAAACACCATATATTTT
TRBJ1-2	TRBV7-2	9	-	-	CVWEEGYTF	TGTGTCTGGGAGGAAGGCTACACCTTC
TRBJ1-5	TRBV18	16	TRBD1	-	CASSPAGQGANQPQHF	TGTGCCAGCTCACCTGCGGGGCAGGGGGCGAATCAGCCCCAGCATTTT
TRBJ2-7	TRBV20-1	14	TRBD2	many	CSAPPDGGAYEQYF	TGCAGTGCCCCCCCTGACGGGGGGGCATACGAGCAGTACTTC
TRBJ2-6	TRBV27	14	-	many	CASEPGSGANVLTF	TGTGCCAGCGAGCCCGGCTCAGGGGCCAACGTCCTGACTTTC
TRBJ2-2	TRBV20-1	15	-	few	CSARGLGGNTGELFF	TGCAGTGCTAGAGGCCTGGGGGGGAACACCGGGGAGCTGTTTTTT
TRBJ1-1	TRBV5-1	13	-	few	CASSLNFDGGAFF	TGCGCCAGCAGCTTGAATTTTGACGGGGGAGCTTTCTTT
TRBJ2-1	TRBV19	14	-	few	CASSIAPSYNEQFF	TGTGCCAGTAGTATTGCTCCCTCCTACAATGAGCAGTTCTTC
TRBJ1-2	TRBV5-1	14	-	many	CASSLEGSLYGYTF	TGCGCCAGCAGCTTGGAGGGGAGTCTCTATGGCTACACCTTC
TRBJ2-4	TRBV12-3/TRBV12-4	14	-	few	CASSFGLGGDIQYF	TGTGCCAGCAGTTTCGGACTGGGGGGAGACATTCAGTACTTC
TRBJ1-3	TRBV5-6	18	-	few	CASSLGSRGAYSGNTIYF	TGTGCCAGCAGCTTGGGAAGTCGAGGTGCATACTCTGGAAACACCATATATTTT
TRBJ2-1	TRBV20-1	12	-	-	CSATKGGHEQFF	TGCAGTGCTACAAAGGGGGGGCATGAGCAGTTCTTC
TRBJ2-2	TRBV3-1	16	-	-	CASSLAGTSNTGELFF	TGTGCCAGCAGCCTTGCCGGGACTTCAAACACCGGGGAGCTGTTTTTT
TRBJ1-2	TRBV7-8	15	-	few	CASSLGGRTNYGYTF	TGTGCCAGCAGCTTAGGGGGACGGACTAACTATGGCTACACCTTC
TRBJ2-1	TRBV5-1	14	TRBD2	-	CASSTGLGGDEQFF	TGCGCCAGCAGCACCGGACTAGGTGGGGATGAGCAGTTCTTC
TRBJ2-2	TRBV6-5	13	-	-	CASSYSEWGELFF	TGTGCCAGCAGTTACTCGGAATGGGGGGAGCTGTTTTTT
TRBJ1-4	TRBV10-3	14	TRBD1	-	CATTDRGLNEKLFF	TGTGCCACCACTGACAGGGGACTTAATGAAAAACTGTTTTTT
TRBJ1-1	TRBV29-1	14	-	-	CSAGRGLLNTEAFF	TGCAGCGCCGGACGAGGGTTATTGAACACTGAAGCTTTCTTT
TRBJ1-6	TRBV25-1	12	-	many	CASSGFGGPLHF	TGTGCCAGCAGTGGGTTTGGCGGACCCCTCCACTTT
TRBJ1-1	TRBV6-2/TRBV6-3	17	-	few	CASSYSSIVPANTEAFF	TGTGCCAGCAGTTACTCGTCGATCGTTCCGGCGAACACTGAAGCTTTCTTT
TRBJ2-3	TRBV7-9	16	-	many	CASGAGGGPSTDTQYF	TGTGCCAGCGGGGCCGGTGGGGGCCCCAGCACAGATACGCAGTATTTT
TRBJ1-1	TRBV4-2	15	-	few	CASSQAKGEWAEAFF	TGTGCCAGCAGCCAAGCTAAGGGGGAATGGGCTGAAGCTTTCTTT
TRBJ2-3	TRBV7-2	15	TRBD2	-	CASSHTGGGTDTQYF	TGTGCCAGCAGCCACACGGGGGGAGGGACGGATACGCAGTATTTT